This TCR beta chain is from a study of blood T cell repertoires in COVID-19. About the study: Both acute and convalescent COVID-19 samples were obtained from the United States, Italy and Spain. T cells, B-cell-depleted T cells, or PBMCs supplied cDNA or gDNA.

This clone was picked up one time. With 0 bases removed from V and 7 bases from J, the gap between germline ends came to 21 bases. The CDR3 is 17 residues long. CDR1 LGHDT and CDR2 YNNKEL come from the germline V gene (reference sequence). As originally analysed: Reference gene primer amplification in the assay estimated nucleated cell counts. The assay was immunoSEQ multiplex PCR, and TCRdb's table has in-frame clones only and misses some. V and J calls and clone size follow that table, whereas D and trimming were derived from the DNA. The sample gives about 200,000 clones, just over 90% of which show up once; 1% to 1.5% is in the top ten.

Sample: peripheral blood. The sequence was obtained from a man aged 25 to 40 with acute or convalescent COVID-19. The rearrangement links TRBV3-1 (or the pseudogene TRBV3-2) to TRBJ1-2; D uncertain. The CDR3 bases are TGTGCCAGCAGCCAAGATCAGGTACAGACCCGTCAGCTTGGCTACACCTTC. As protein: CASSQDQVQTRQLGYTF.